These 31 T cell receptor beta chains were sequenced from one sample in a study of ipilimumab plus nivolumab after autologous stem cell transplantation. TCRdb's table, derived via immunoSEQ multiplex PCR, lists solely in-frame clones and lacks some. The sample holds over 10,000 clones; 70% to 80% are singletons and the top ten take approximately 10%. The sequences come from PBMCs, collected in a trial of ipilimumab plus nivolumab as post-transplant consolidation. The receptors shown here come from a male donor with multiple myeloma.

The V call is TRBV7-3, the J call TRBJ1-5; D perhaps matches TRBD1 (5 bases). This CDR3 region has 15 residues. Between the trimmed V and J ends, which lost 8 bases and 3 bases, there was a span of 17 bases. CDR1 is SGHTA and CDR2 is FQGTGA in the germline V gene. Here the CDR3 DNA reads TGTGCCAGCTGCTCCAGGGAAGGTAACAATCAGCCCCAGCATTTT. Translation: CASCSREGNNQPQHF.

The J gene is TRBJ1-1, the V gene TRBV6-1; 9 bases map to TRBD1. Germline V lookup: CDR1 MNHNS, CDR2 SASEGT. The length of the CDR3 is 13 residues. V was pared by 6 bases and J by 7 bases, with 6 bases of the junction left unmatched. The CDR3 DNA reads as TGTGCCAGCAGGCTGGGACAGGGAGATGAAGCTTTCTTT. Translating gives CASRLGQGDEAFF.

This clone appeared once. V and J are TRBV18 and TRBJ1-1; a possible D gene is TRBD1 (6 bases). CDR1 and CDR2 from the germline V gene are KGHSH and LQKENI. This CDR3 has 13 amino acids. Trimming took 3 bases from V and 11 from J, leaving 16 bases between them. The CDR3 DNA reads TGTGCCAGCTCACCGTTGGGGGGCCTGGAGGCTTTCTTT. Amino acids: CASSPLGGLEAFF.

The J gene is TRBJ1-2, the V gene TRBV4-2, with TRBD1 matching 7 bases. After removal of 1 base from V and 0 bases from J, the junction contained 8 bases not matched to a gene. The germline V gene encodes CDR1 LGHNA and CDR2 YNFKEQ. The CDR3 sequence is 17 residues long. This CDR3 is CASSQGRPGTANYGYTF. Here the CDR3 DNA reads TGTGCCAGCAGCCAAGGACGCCCCGGGACAGCTAACTATGGCTACACCTTC.

V is TRBV7-6 and J is TRBJ2-3; perhaps TRBD2 as D (6 bases). CDR3 length: 14 residues. The ends were cut back, 3 bases at V and 1 base at J, with 8 bases in the middle. The germline V gene has CDR1 SGHVS and CDR2 FNYEAQ. DNA of the CDR3: TGTGCCAGCAGCTTGTGGGGGGGCACAGATACGCAGTATTTT. Encoded protein: CASSLWGGTDTQYF.

This chain links TRBV7-8 with TRBJ2-5, with 9 bases matching TRBD2. The CDR3 is 13 residues long. Trimming cost V 8 bases and J 2 bases; bases outside gene matches: 3. CDR1 is SGHVS and CDR2 is FQNEAQ in the germline V gene. CDR3: CASQLAGQETQYF. DNA for the CDR3: TGTGCCAGCCAGCTAGCGGGGCAAGAGACCCAGTACTTC.

Of note for this clone: The same CDR3 can be traced to other DNA sequences in this sample. The rearrangement uses TRBV5-6 and TRBJ2-3, with 8 bases fitting TRBD1. Trimming at V came to 0 bases and at J to 3 bases, leaving 3 bases not matched to a gene. Germline CDR1 reads SGHDT; CDR2 reads YYEEEE. The CDR3 covers 15 residues. CDR3 in DNA: TGTGCCAGCAGCTTGGATACAGGGGGGACAGATACGCAGTATTTT. It is translated as CASSLDTGGTDTQYF. The full variable domain, with the rest looked up from reference TRBV5-6 and TRBJ2-3, is DAGVTQSPTHLIKTRGQQVTLRCSPKSGHDTVSWYQQALGQGPQFIFQYYEEEERQRGNFPDRFSGHQFPNYSSELNVNALLLGDSALYLCASSLDTGGTDTQYFGPGTRLTVL.

V and J are TRBV9 and TRBJ1-4, with TRBD1 as a possible D gene (6 bases). Trimming stripped 4 bases from V and 7 bases from J, with 17 bases between. The CDR3 extends over 15 amino acids. CDR1 is SGDLS and CDR2 is YYNGEE in the germline V gene. The CDR3 loop reads CASSLFPGAGEKLFF. CDR3 coding DNA: TGTGCCAGCAGCCTCTTCCCAGGGGCGGGTGAAAAACTGTTTTTT.

This clone has just a few counts. This CDR3 is CASSLGVGANYGYTF. CDR3 DNA: TGTGCCAGCAGCTTGGGAGTCGGGGCTAACTATGGCTACACCTTC. The V gene is TRBV7-4, the J gene TRBJ1-2; D is uncertain. The CDR3 contains 15 residues. V shed 3 bases and J shed 0 bases, with 11 bases lying between them. Germline CDR1 reads SGHVT; CDR2 reads SQSDAQ.

The chain recombines TRBV13 with TRBJ2-1, with 9 bases identical to TRBD2. J was trimmed by 7 bases and V by 2 bases; bases with no gene match: 9. CDR1 and CDR2 (germline): PRHDT, FYEKMQ (reference sequence). CDR3 length: 16 amino acids. The CDR3 region is CASSLIAGERTNEQFF. As DNA, the CDR3 is TGTGCCAGCAGCTTAATAGCGGGGGAAAGGACGAATGAGCAGTTCTTC.

With regard to this clone: The germline gene is not matched at one end of the junction; a read error may be the cause. The chain couples TRBV11-3 to TRBJ2-3; the D is unclear. CDR3 size: 14 residues. CDR1 is SGHNT and CDR2 is YENEEA in the germline V gene. CDR3 in amino acids: CAGSEYQDPDTQYF. CDR3 DNA sequence: TGTGCCGGCAGTGAGTACCAGGACCCAGATACGCAGTATTTT. Combining the CDR3 with reference TRBV11-3 and TRBJ2-3 gives the whole variable domain EAGVVQSPRYKIIEKKQPVAFWCNPISGHNTLYWYLQNLGQGPELLIRYENEEAVDDSQLPKDRFSAERLKGVDSTLKIQPAELGDSAVYLCAGSEYQDPDTQYFGPGTRLTVL.

The rearrangement joins TRBV11-2 to TRBJ2-5; D gene uncertain. There are 13 residues in the CDR3. The V gene's germline CDR1 is SGHAT and CDR2 FQNNGV. V lost 5 bases and J 5 bases, leaving 12 bases between the germline ends. The chain's CDR3 is CASSETAGETQYF. DNA of the CDR3: TGTGCCAGCAGCGAAACAGCTGGCGAGACCCAGTACTTC.

The genes are TRBV21-1 and TRBJ1-6; no check of the table's D call, TRBD1, against the DNA was made. TRBV21-1 corresponds to a pseudogene. This CDR3 spans 20 amino acids. The CDR3 loop is CASSKEKLGRGHRGNSPPHF. CDR3 sequence (DNA): TGTGCCAGCAGCAAAGAAAAATTGGGTAGGGGGCATCGTGGTAATTCACCCCCCCACTTT.

This clone was recorded a few times. This chain links TRBV19 with TRBJ1-2; possibly TRBD1 for D (5 bases). The CDR3 has 13 amino acids. Per the germline V gene, CDR1 is LNHDA and CDR2 is SQIVND (reference sequence). Deletions cut 3 bases from V and 4 bases from J, with 9 bases between. The DNA of the CDR3 is TGTGCCAGTAGTATCGAGCAGGGCTATGGCTACACCTTC. It is translated as CASSIEQGYGYTF.

This rearrangement joins TRBV12-5 to TRBJ1-2, with TRBD1 identical over 7 bases. The trim removed 1 base at V and 4 bases at J, leaving 3 bases unmatched. There are 14 residues in the CDR3. The germline gives CDR1 LGHNT, CDR2 FRNRAP. CDR3 region: CASGLGDSSYGYTF. The CDR3, as DNA: TGTGCTAGTGGTTTGGGGGACAGCTCCTATGGCTACACCTTC.

Regarding this clone: Likely a read error: the CDR3 ends without its conserved phenylalanine or tryptophan. The DNA is omitted, as the CDR3 cannot be located on it reliably, and the CDR3 follows TCRdb's listing. The chain's CDR3 is CASSEAGQAITA. The gene calls are TRBV6-1 and TRBJ1-2; TRBD1, the table's D call, was not compared with the DNA. The CDR3 totals 12 residues, both ends included. Germline V gene lookup returns CDR1 MNHNS and CDR2 SASEGT.

This clone has a handful of counts. The chain carries TRBV4-1 and TRBJ1-1; D gene ambiguous. The V and J ends lost 1 base and 1 base respectively, with 4 bases between them. This CDR3 comprises 13 residues. CDR1 and CDR2 from the germline V gene are MGHRA and YSYEKL. This CDR3 reads CASSQVWNTEAFF. Here the CDR3 DNA reads TGCGCCAGCAGCCAAGTTTGGAACACTGAAGCTTTCTTT.

The chain combines TRBV9 with TRBJ2-6; no firm D call. The germline V and J ends were trimmed by 4 bases and 0 bases, with 8 bases remaining between them. Germline assignment: CDR1 SGDLS and CDR2 YYNGEE. This CDR3 contains 15 residues. The CDR3 sequence: CASSPRSSGANVLTF. CDR3 nucleotide sequence: TGTGCCAGCAGCCCCAGAAGCTCTGGGGCCAACGTCCTGACTTTC. The full variable domain, completed using reference TRBV9 and TRBJ2-6, is DSGVTQTPKHLITATGQRVTLRCSPRSGDLSVYWYQQSLDQGLQFLIQYYNGEERAKGNILERFSAQQFPDLHSELNLSSLELGDSALYFCASSPRSSGANVLTFGAGSRLTVL.

The V and J genes are TRBV6-6 and TRBJ1-5, with D maybe TRBD1 (6 bases). CDR3 length: 16 residues. Trimming took 8 bases from V and 2 from J, leaving 19 bases between them. From germline, CDR1 is MNHNY and CDR2 SVGAGI (reference sequence). The CDR3 DNA follows: TGTGCCAGCCTCTACTACAGGGTCGAAGGCAATCAGCCCCAGCATTTT. Its protein product is CASLYYRVEGNQPQHF.

The chain has TRBV11-2 and TRBJ1-1; a weak D match, TRBD1 (6 bases). This CDR3 contains 14 residues. Germline CDR1 and CDR2: SGHAT and FQNNGV. V dropped 6 bases and J dropped 3 bases, with 14 bases sitting between them. The CDR3 spells CASRSEGGYTEAFF. DNA for the CDR3: TGTGCCAGCAGATCAGAAGGGGGTTACACTGAAGCTTTCTTT.

The V call is TRBV7-6, the J call TRBJ1-3; D is uncertain. With 5 bases removed from V and 8 bases from J, the gap between germline ends came to 10 bases. In germline, CDR1 is SGHVS, CDR2 FNYEAQ. The CDR3 extends over 12 amino acids. The CDR3 loop is CASSLQADTIYF. CDR3 nucleotides: TGTGCCAGCAGCCTGCAGGCTGACACCATATATTTT.

The V and J genes are TRBV19 and TRBJ2-2; 9 nucleotides agree with TRBD1. After removal of 9 bases from V and 6 bases from J, the junction contained 11 bases not matched to a gene. The germline gives CDR1 LNHDA, CDR2 SQIVND (reference sequence). CDR3 length: 15 amino acids. Here the CDR3 reads CASASGTGRAGELFF. The DNA of the CDR3 is TGTGCCAGCGCCTCCGGGACAGGGAGGGCCGGGGAGCTGTTTTTT.

V gene TRBV18 combines with J gene TRBJ2-5; D possibly corresponds to TRBD1 (5 bases). The CDR3 is made up of 14 amino acids. Germline loops: CDR1 KGHSH, CDR2 LQKENI. Trimming removed 6 bases from V and 1 base from J, with 12 bases in between. CDR3 coding DNA: TGTGCCAGCTCCCCAGGCGACAGCCAAGAGACCCAGTACTTC. This codes for CASSPGDSQETQYF.

The chain recombines TRBV30 with TRBJ1-1; no clear D gene. CDR3 size: 12 residues. Trimming took off 8 bases at V and 1 base at J, with 11 bases between the two ends. The V gene's germline CDR1 is GTSNPN and CDR2 SVGIG (reference sequence). CDR3 DNA: TGTGCCCGGCGAGAACCGAACACTGAAGCTTTCTTT. It encodes CARREPNTEAFF.

The gene calls are TRBV23-1 and TRBJ1-1; D is possibly TRBD1 (5 bases). TRBV23-1 is an open reading frame whose function is uncertain. The V and J ends lost 7 bases and 4 bases respectively, with 19 bases between them. The CDR3 consists of 15 residues. CDR3: CASTRAAGCPTEAFF. CDR3 bases: TGCGCCAGCACCCGAGCAGCAGGGTGCCCCACTGAAGCTTTCTTT.

This chain uses TRBV4-1 with TRBJ2-3; 9 bases line up with TRBD2. Trimming cost V 1 base and J 2 bases; bases outside gene matches: 4. CDR1 and CDR2 from the germline V gene are MGHRA and YSYEKL. CDR3 size: 16 residues. The chain's CDR3 is CASSQVERGVTDTQYF. CDR3 nucleotide sequence: TGCGCCAGCAGCCAAGTAGAGCGGGGGGTCACAGATACGCAGTATTTT.

CDR3 region: CASSLASGYYGYTF. For the CDR3, the DNA is TGTGCCAGCAGCTTAGCGTCAGGCTACTATGGCTACACCTTC. The chain has TRBV7-9 and TRBJ1-2, with unresolved D. Germline values: CDR1 SEHNR, CDR2 FQNEAQ (reference sequence). Trimming stripped 0 bases from V and 3 bases from J, with 8 bases between. The CDR3 runs 14 residues.

The rearrangement joins TRBV5-4 to TRBJ2-7, with 12 positions matching TRBD2. Per the germline V gene, CDR1 is SGHNT and CDR2 is YYREEE (reference sequence). J was trimmed by 0 bases and V by 2 bases; bases with no gene match: 6. CDR3 size: 17 residues. Written as DNA, the CDR3 is TGTGCCAGCAGCTTTGCTAGCGGGGGGGGGAGCTCCTACGAGCAGTACTTC. Translating it yields CASSFASGGGSSYEQYF.

For the CDR3, the DNA is TGCGCCAGCAGCCCTAGGGGGGGAACTAGCACAGATACGCAGTATTTT. Translating it yields CASSPRGGTSTDTQYF. The J gene is TRBJ2-3, the V gene TRBV4-1; TRBD2 might be the D (7 bases). V gave up 4 bases and J gave up 0 bases, with 14 bases separating them. The CDR3 consists of 16 residues. Per germline, CDR1 MGHRA and CDR2 YSYEKL.

This clone was counted between two and nine times. V usage is TRBV21-1 and J usage is TRBJ1-2; TRBD1 was called by the table and not checked on the DNA. TRBV21-1 is noted as a pseudogene. This CDR3 has 16 residues. Here the CDR3 reads CASSKGARQVGYGYTF. Written as DNA, the CDR3 is TGTGCCAGCAGCAAGGGGGCCCGACAGGTGGGCTATGGCTACACCTTC.

This clone was counted once. The chain uses TRBV19 and TRBJ2-3; D is ambiguous. CDR1 LNHDA and CDR2 SQIVND come from the germline V gene (reference sequence). V lost 5 bases, J lost 2 bases, and 11 bases lay in between. CDR3 size: 14 residues. CDR3 DNA: TGTGCCAGTAGTGTTTGGAAAAACACAGATACGCAGTATTTT. It codes for CASSVWKNTDTQYF. The whole variable domain, filled in from reference TRBV19 and TRBJ2-3, reads DGGITQSPKYLFRKEGQNVTLSCEQNLNHDAMYWYRQDPGQGLRLIYYSQIVNDFQKGDIAEGYSVSREKKESFPLTVTSAQKNPTAFYLCASSVWKNTDTQYFGPGTRLTVL.